One sample yielded the 27 T cell receptor beta chains listed below, sequenced in a study of blood T cell repertoires in COVID-19 (dated by TCRdb to 2019 to 2021). Libraries were built with the immunoSEQ multiplex PCR assay. In its TCRdb copy, this immuneACCESS table keeps in-frame sequences only and misses some clones. Where compared with another copy, unresolved V genes explain less than half of these, and the others have no known cause. Within this sample are fewer than 250,000 clones, with 84% of them counted one time only. The top ten constitute about 4% of the sample. The sample consisted of peripheral blood. These TCRs come from a man aged 50-59 years with acute or convalescent COVID-19.

The chain has TRBV7-2 and TRBJ2-3; TRBD2 matches at 7 bases. Germline V CDR1 and CDR2: SGHTA, FQGNSA. This CDR3 region has 14 residues. V gave up 0 bases and J gave up 3 bases; unmatched junction bases: 0. The CDR3 sequence: CASSLAGGTDTQYF. In nucleotides, the CDR3 is TGTGCCAGCAGCTTAGCGGGGGGGACAGATACGCAGTATTTT.

J is TRBJ2-1 and V is TRBV9; tentative D call: TRBD2 (5 bases). V was trimmed by 0 bases and J by 2 bases, leaving 9 bases between them. This CDR3 is 15 amino acids long. Germline CDR1 and CDR2: SGDLS and YYNGEE. The CDR3 loop is CASSVEGLAYNEQFF. The DNA for the CDR3 is TGTGCCAGCAGCGTAGAAGGACTGGCCTACAATGAGCAGTTCTTC.

The chain has TRBV5-7 and TRBJ1-3; D gene ambiguous. Being an ORF, TRBV5-7 has a function that is uncertain. The CDR3 contains 12 residues. V lost 2 bases and J lost 9, with 9 bases in between. For the CDR3, the DNA is TGTGCCAGCAGCTTACGAGGGCGCACCATATATTTT. Its protein is CASSLRGRTIYF.

This sequence joins TRBV29-1 and TRBJ1-5; no clear D gene. The CDR3 sequence is 15 residues long. V lost 5 bases, J lost 5 bases, and 19 bases lay in between. Germline V CDR1 and CDR2: SQVTM, ANQGSEA. CDR3 sequence reads: CSVRHSSAGDQPQHF. CDR3 bases: TGCAGCGTTCGCCATTCCTCCGCTGGAGATCAGCCCCAGCATTTT.

V is TRBV11-1 and J is TRBJ2-7; 7 bases map to TRBD1. The CDR3 runs to 12 residues. Germline CDR1 SGHAT, CDR2 FQDESV (reference sequence). The V segment lost 8 bases and the J segment 0 bases; nucleotides outside the gene matches: 1. CDR3 nucleotide sequence: TGTGCCAGCCGGGACAGCTCCTACGAGCAGTACTTC. Amino acids: CASRDSSYEQYF.

The chain links TRBV2 to TRBJ1-2; 8 nucleotides match TRBD1. J gave up 4 bases and V 8 bases, and 12 bases lay outside the gene matches. Germline V gene data show CDR1 as SNHLY and CDR2 as FYNNEI. The CDR3 contains 15 residues. As DNA, the CDR3 is TGTGCCAGCTCAAGGGGTGACAGGGGAGTCTATGGCTACACCTTC. Translation: CASSRGDRGVYGYTF.

The chain employs TRBV19 and TRBJ1-2, with 8 bases aligning to TRBD1. Germline V gene lookup returns CDR1 LNHDA and CDR2 SQIVND (reference sequence). With V trimmed by 7 bases and J by 7 bases, 14 bases remained unmatched. The CDR3 is 15 residues long. For the CDR3, the DNA is TGTGCCAGTATCACCAATGGACAGGGAGTCTCTGGCTACACCTTC. Its protein is CASITNGQGVSGYTF.

In its sample, this clone was seen a few times. V gene TRBV12-3 or TRBV12-4 combines with J gene TRBJ1-1; D unresolved. The CDR3 consists of 11 residues. The germline V and J ends were trimmed by 10 bases and 8 bases, with 14 bases remaining between them. The CDR3 spells CATYGITEAFF. The CDR3 DNA sequence: TGTGCCACGTACGGTATCACGGAAGCTTTCTTT.

This sequence joins TRBV30 and TRBJ2-7; 9 bases line up with TRBD1. The CDR3 sequence is 21 residues long. The germline V gene encodes CDR1 GTSNPN and CDR2 SVGIG (reference sequence). Trimming cost V 2 bases and J 2 bases; bases outside gene matches: 25. CDR3 nucleotides: TGTGCCTGGAGTTTCCCCAATCGCGGGACAGGGACTCACTATTTTCCCTACGAGCAGTACTTC. It encodes CAWSFPNRGTGTHYFPYEQYF.

The gene calls are TRBV6-6 and TRBJ1-2; a weak D match, TRBD1 (6 bases). This CDR3 has 13 amino acids. Germline V gives CDR1 MNHNY, CDR2 SVGAGI (reference sequence). V was trimmed by 6 bases and J by 4 bases, leaving 12 bases between them. Written as DNA, the CDR3 is TGTGCCAGCAGCACCCAGGGGAGCTATGGCTACACCTTC. It encodes CASSTQGSYGYTF.

V gene TRBV10-1 combines with J gene TRBJ2-5, with 14 bases identical to TRBD2. The CDR3 has 16 amino acids. Germline CDR1 WNHNN, CDR2 SYGVQD (reference sequence). J lost 5 bases, V lost 2 bases, and 4 bases had no gene match. The DNA of the CDR3 is TGCGCCAGCAGTGAGGGGACTAGCGGGGGATTGGAGACCCAGTACTTC. It translates to CASSEGTSGGLETQYF.

This clone has a handful of counts. This sequence joins TRBV30 and TRBJ1-2; D is ambiguous. Germline V lookup: CDR1 GTSNPN, CDR2 SVGIG (reference sequence). Trimming removed 8 bases at V and 2 bases at J, with 12 bases between. This CDR3 is built from 12 residues. In nucleotides, the CDR3 is TGTGCCCGGACCGGAGGAAACTATGGCTACACCTTC. Amino acids: CARTGGNYGYTF.

The CDR3 is CASSLDGRGEQYF. The CDR3 DNA follows: TGCGCCAGCAGCTTGGACGGCAGGGGCGAGCAGTACTTC. The V gene is TRBV5-1, the J gene TRBJ2-7, with TRBD1 as a possible D gene (6 bases). Germline assignment: CDR1 SGHRS and CDR2 YFSETQ. The CDR3 is 13 amino acids. Trimming stripped 0 bases from V and 6 bases from J, with 10 bases between.

The chain uses TRBV9 and TRBJ1-5; D gene unclear. Per the germline V gene, CDR1 is SGDLS and CDR2 is YYNGEE. This CDR3 is 16 amino acids long. V was pared by 0 bases and J by 1 base, with 11 bases between. CDR3 nucleotides: TGTGCCAGCAGCGTAGGGCCATTTCCAAGCAATCAGCCCCAGCATTTT. Amino acid sequence: CASSVGPFPSNQPQHF.

The J gene is TRBJ1-2, the V gene TRBV5-1, with 8 bases fitting TRBD1. V shed 4 bases and J 3 bases; nucleotides not matched to a gene: 2. The germline gives CDR1 SGHRS, CDR2 YFSETQ. This CDR3 has 13 amino acids. The CDR3: CASSADRDYGYTF. CDR3 DNA sequence: TGCGCCAGCAGCGCGGACAGGGACTATGGCTACACCTTC. The variable domain in full, completed from reference TRBV5-1 and TRBJ1-2, reads KAGVTQTPRYLIKTRGQQVTLSCSPISGHRSVSWYQQTPGQGLQFLFEYFSETQRNKGNFPGRFSGRQFSNSRSEMNVSTLELGDSALYLCASSADRDYGYTFGSGTRLTVV.

The table lists this clone with a few counts. The chain couples TRBV18 to TRBJ2-1, with a possible D match to TRBD2 (5 bases). With 5 bases removed from V and 3 bases from J, the gap between germline ends came to 8 bases. Looked up from germline, CDR1 is KGHSH and CDR2 is LQKENI. The CDR3 totals 13 residues. Here the CDR3 DNA reads TGTGCCAGCTCAGTCGGGGACTACAATGAGCAGTTCTTC. This gives the protein CASSVGDYNEQFF.

The CDR3 protein is CAISETSGRGPQYF. CDR3 nucleotides: TGTGCCATCAGTGAAACGAGCGGGAGGGGGCCCCAGTACTTC. The V gene is TRBV10-3, the J gene TRBJ2-5; 10 nucleotides match TRBD2. V lost 3 bases and J lost 9; bases outside the gene matches: 7. There are 14 residues in the CDR3. From germline, CDR1 is ENHRY and CDR2 SYGVKD.

The chain links TRBV7-8 to TRBJ2-2; TRBD1 matches at 7 bases. Unmatched junction bases numbered 4, after V lost 5 bases and J lost 7 bases. Looked up from germline, CDR1 is SGHVS and CDR2 is FQNEAQ. This CDR3 has 13 residues. CDR3 in amino acids: CASSRDRDGELFF. CDR3 bases: TGTGCCAGCAGCAGAGACAGGGACGGGGAGCTGTTTTTT.

The chain is built from TRBV9 and TRBJ1-1; TRBD1 is a possible D gene (6 bases). Germline V gene sequence: CDR1 SGDLS, CDR2 YYNGEE. There are 14 residues in the CDR3. The germline V and J ends were trimmed by 4 bases and 5 bases, with 15 bases remaining between them. CDR3 DNA: TGTGCCAGCAGCCCGGGTGGGGGCTTGACTGAAGCTTTCTTT. This translates into CASSPGGGLTEAFF.

The chain carries TRBV11-3 and TRBJ2-7; 9 bases map to TRBD2. This CDR3 is built from 16 residues. Germline V gene sequence: CDR1 SGHNT, CDR2 YENEEA. V lost 4 bases and J lost 7; bases outside the gene matches: 14. DNA for the CDR3: TGTGCCAGCAGCTCTTTAGCGGGAGAGATACCGGAGGAGCAGTACTTC. Its translation is CASSSLAGEIPEEQYF. Full variable domain (missing parts from reference TRBV11-3 and TRBJ2-7): EAGVVQSPRYKIIEKKQPVAFWCNPISGHNTLYWYLQNLGQGPELLIRYENEEAVDDSQLPKDRFSAERLKGVDSTLKIQPAELGDSAVYLCASSSLAGEIPEEQYFGPGTRLTVT.

This clone was seen only once. The chain uses TRBV30 and TRBJ2-2; D ambiguous. This CDR3 region has 14 residues. Germline lookup yields CDR1 GTSNPN and CDR2 SVGIG (reference sequence). Trimming stripped 3 bases from V and 1 base from J, with 9 bases between. CDR3 protein: CAWRVNRNTGELFF. Written as DNA, the CDR3 is TGTGCCTGGAGGGTGAACAGGAACACCGGGGAGCTGTTTTTT.

The count of this clone is one. The rearrangement links TRBV19 to TRBJ1-5; the D is unclear. CDR3 size: 16 residues. The V gene lost 2 bases and the J gene lost 4 bases, with 15 bases spanning the gap. The V gene's germline CDR1 is LNHDA and CDR2 SQIVND (reference sequence). CDR3 DNA sequence: TGTGCCAGTAGTATAAGGCTAGAGCAGATTAATCAGCCCCAGCATTTT. Translation gives CASSIRLEQINQPQHF.

The CDR3 loop is CASSYNRGSGNTIYF. As DNA, the CDR3 is TGTGCCAGCAGTTACAACCGGGGCTCTGGAAACACCATATATTTT. The chain links TRBV6-5 to TRBJ1-3; D is unresolved. V was pared by 2 bases and J by 0 bases, with 8 bases between. The CDR3 runs 15 residues. The germline CDR1 and CDR2 sequences are MNHEY and SVGAGI.

This chain connects TRBV11-3 to TRBJ2-2; 13 nucleotides agree with TRBD2. Unmatched junction bases numbered 11, after V lost 5 bases and J lost 5 bases. CDR3 size: 18 residues. Germline V CDR1 and CDR2: SGHNT, YENEEA. Here the CDR3 reads CASSRRTSGRGGTGELFF. The DNA for the CDR3 is TGTGCCAGCAGCCGTCGGACTAGCGGGAGAGGGGGAACCGGGGAGCTGTTTTTT.

The chain carries TRBV7-6 and TRBJ2-2, with D possibly being TRBD1 (6 bases). The V end was cut by 2 bases, the J end by 6 bases, with 19 bases between. This CDR3 has 17 residues. Germline CDR1 is SGHVS and CDR2 is FNYEAQ. CDR3 nucleotides: TGTGCCAGCAGCTTAACAACACAGGGTGGTTCGTCCGGGGAGCTGTTTTTT. Residues: CASSLTTQGGSSGELFF. The full variable domain, rest sourced from reference TRBV7-6 and TRBJ2-2, is GAGVSQSPRYKVTKRGQDVALRCDPISGHVSLYWYRQALGQGPEFLTYFNYEAQQDKSGLPNDRFSAERPEGSISTLTIQRTEQRDSAMYRCASSLTTQGGSSGELFFGEGSRLTVL.

The rearrangement joins TRBV30 to TRBJ1-2; a weak D match, TRBD1 (5 bases). With 0 bases removed from V and 3 bases from J, the gap between germline ends came to 17 bases. CDR1 is GTSNPN and CDR2 is SVGIG in the germline V gene (reference sequence). This CDR3 spans 16 amino acids. The CDR3 loop reads CAWSVRWGPSHYGYTF. The CDR3 bases are TGTGCCTGGAGTGTACGTTGGGGCCCCTCACACTATGGCTACACCTTC.

The chain employs TRBV19 and TRBJ2-7; tentative D call: TRBD2 (6 bases). CDR3 length equals 16 residues. The germline V and J ends were trimmed by 5 bases and 5 bases, with 22 bases remaining between them. In germline, CDR1 is LNHDA, CDR2 SQIVND (reference sequence). The CDR3 nucleotides read TGTGCCAGTAGTTCAGGGTGGGGCGATGGGAGGAACGAGCAGTACTTC. Its translation: CASSSGWGDGRNEQYF.